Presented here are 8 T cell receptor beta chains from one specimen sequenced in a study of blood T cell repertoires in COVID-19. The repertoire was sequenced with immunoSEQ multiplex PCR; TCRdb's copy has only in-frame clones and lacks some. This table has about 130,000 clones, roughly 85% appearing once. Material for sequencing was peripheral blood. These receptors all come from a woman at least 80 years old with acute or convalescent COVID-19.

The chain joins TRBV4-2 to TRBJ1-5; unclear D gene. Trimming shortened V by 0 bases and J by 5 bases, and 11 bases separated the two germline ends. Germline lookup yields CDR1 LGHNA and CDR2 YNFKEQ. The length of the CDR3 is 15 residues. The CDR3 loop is CASSQDLRRDQPQHF. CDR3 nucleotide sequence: TGTGCCAGCAGCCAAGATCTGAGAAGAGATCAGCCCCAGCATTTT.

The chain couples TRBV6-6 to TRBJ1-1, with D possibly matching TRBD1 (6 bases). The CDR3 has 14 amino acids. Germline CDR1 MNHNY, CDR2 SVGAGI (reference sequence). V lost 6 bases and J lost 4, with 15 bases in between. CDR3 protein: CASRLTGTTTEAFF. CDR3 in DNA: TGTGCCAGCAGACTGACAGGCACGACCACTGAAGCTTTCTTT.

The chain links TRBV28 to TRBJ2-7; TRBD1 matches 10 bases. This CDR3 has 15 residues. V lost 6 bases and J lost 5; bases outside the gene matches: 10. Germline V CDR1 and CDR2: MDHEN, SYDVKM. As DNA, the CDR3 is TGTGCCAGCAGCCCCGCCGGGACAGGGGTCCACGAGCAGTACGTC. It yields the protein CASSPAGTGVHEQYV.

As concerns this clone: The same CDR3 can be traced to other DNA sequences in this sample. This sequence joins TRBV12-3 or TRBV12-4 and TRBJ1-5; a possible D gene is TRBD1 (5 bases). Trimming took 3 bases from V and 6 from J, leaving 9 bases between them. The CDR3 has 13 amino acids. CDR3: CASSLGGSQPQHF. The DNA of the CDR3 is TGTGCCAGCAGTTTGGGGGGAAGTCAGCCCCAGCATTTT.

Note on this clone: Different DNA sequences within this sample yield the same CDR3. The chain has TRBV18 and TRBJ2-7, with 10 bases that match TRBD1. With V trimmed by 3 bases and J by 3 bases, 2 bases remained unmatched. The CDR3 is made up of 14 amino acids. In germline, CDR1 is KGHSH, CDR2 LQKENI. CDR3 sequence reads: CASSPGTGDYEQYF. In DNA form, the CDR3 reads TGTGCCAGCTCACCTGGGACAGGGGACTACGAGCAGTACTTC.

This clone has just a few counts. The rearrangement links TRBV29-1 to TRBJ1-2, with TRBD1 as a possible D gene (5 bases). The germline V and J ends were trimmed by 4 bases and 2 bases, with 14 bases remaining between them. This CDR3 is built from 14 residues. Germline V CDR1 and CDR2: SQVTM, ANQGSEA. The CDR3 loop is CSVGGTGGNYGYTF. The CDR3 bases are TGCAGCGTTGGGGGGACGGGAGGGAACTATGGCTACACCTTC.

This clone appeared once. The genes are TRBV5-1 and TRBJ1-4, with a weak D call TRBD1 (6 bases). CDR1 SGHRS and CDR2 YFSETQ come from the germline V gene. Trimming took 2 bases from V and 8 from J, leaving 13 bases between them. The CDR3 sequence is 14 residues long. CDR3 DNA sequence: TGCGCCAGCAGCTTAGGCAACACAGGGGAAAAACTGTTTTTT. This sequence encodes CASSLGNTGEKLFF.

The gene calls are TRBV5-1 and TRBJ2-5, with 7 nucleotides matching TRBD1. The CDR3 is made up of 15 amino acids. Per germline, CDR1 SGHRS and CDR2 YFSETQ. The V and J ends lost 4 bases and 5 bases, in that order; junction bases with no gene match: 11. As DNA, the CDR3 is TGCGCCAGCAGCGACCGCCGGACAGGCTTCGAGACCCAGTACTTC. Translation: CASSDRRTGFETQYF.